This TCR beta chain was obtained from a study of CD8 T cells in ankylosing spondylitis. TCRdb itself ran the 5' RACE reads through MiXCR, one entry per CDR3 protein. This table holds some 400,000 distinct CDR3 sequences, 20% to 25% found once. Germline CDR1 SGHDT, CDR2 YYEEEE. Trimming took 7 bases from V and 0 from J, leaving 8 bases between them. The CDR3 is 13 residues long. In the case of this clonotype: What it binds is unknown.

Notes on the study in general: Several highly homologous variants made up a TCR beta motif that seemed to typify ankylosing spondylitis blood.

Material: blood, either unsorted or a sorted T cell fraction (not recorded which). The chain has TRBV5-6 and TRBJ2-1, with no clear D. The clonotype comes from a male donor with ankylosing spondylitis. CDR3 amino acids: CASGDLSYNEQFF. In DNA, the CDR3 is TGTGCCAGCGGCGACCTCTCCTACAATGAGCAGTTCTTC.